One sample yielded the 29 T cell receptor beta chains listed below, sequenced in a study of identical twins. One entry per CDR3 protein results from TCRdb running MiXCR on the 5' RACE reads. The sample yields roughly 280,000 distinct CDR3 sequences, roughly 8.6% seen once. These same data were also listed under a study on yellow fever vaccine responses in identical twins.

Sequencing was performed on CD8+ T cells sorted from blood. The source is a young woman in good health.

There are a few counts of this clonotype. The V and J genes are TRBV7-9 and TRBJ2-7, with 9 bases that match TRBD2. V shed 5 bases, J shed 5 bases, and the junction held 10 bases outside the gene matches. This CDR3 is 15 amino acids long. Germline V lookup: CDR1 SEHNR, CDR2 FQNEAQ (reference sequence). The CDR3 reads CASSAIPASGNEQYF. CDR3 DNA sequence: TGTGCCAGCAGCGCAATTCCCGCTAGCGGGAACGAGCAGTACTTC.

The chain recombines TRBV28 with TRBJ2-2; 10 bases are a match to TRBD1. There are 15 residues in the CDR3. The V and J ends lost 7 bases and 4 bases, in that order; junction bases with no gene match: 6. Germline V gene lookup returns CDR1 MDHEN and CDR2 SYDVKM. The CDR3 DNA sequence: TGTGCCAGCATTCCCCGACAGGGGGCCACCGGGGAGCTGTTTTTT. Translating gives CASIPRQGATGELFF.

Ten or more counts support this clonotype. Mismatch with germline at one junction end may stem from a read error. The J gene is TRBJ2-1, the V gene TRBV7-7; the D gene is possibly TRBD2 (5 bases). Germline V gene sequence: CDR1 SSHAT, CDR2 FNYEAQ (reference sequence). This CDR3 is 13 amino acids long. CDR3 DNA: TGTGCTAGCAGCTTTGAGCGGAGCAATGAGCAGTTCTTC. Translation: CASSFERSNEQFF.

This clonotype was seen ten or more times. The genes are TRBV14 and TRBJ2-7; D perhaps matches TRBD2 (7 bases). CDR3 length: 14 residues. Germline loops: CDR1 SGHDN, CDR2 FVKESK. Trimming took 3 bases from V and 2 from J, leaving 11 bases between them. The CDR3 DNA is TGTGCCAGCAGCCACAGGGGAGGGGCCTACGAGCAGTACTTC. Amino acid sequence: CASSHRGGAYEQYF.

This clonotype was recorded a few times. DNA for the CDR3: TGCAGTGCTAGAGATCTCTGGCGCTCCTACGAGCAGTACTTC. Protein product: CSARDLWRSYEQYF. The chain joins TRBV20-1 to TRBJ2-7, with D hard to call. The V end lost 0 bases, the J end lost 0 bases, and 9 bases lay between the germline ends. Germline V gene data show CDR1 as DFQATT and CDR2 as SNEGSKA (reference sequence). This CDR3 region has 14 residues.

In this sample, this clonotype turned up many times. CDR3 amino acids: CASSLSSGSTSSYNEQFF. The DNA for the CDR3 is TGCGCCAGCAGCTTGTCCAGCGGGAGTACCAGCTCCTACAATGAGCAGTTCTTC. This chain links TRBV5-1 with TRBJ2-1, with 8 positions matching TRBD2. The germline V gene has CDR1 SGHRS and CDR2 YFSETQ. This CDR3 region has 18 residues. With 1 base clipped from V and 0 bases from J, the junction kept 9 bases outside the gene matches.

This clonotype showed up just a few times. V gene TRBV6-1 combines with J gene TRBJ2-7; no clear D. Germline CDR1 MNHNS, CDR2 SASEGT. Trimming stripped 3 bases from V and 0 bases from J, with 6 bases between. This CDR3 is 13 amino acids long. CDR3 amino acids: CASSEVSSYEQYF. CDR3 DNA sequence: TGTGCCAGCAGTGAGGTCAGCTCCTACGAGCAGTACTTC.

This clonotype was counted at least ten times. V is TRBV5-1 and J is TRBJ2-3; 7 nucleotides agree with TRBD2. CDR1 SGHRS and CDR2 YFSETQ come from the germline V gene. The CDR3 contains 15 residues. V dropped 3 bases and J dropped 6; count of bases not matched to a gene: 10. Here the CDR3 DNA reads TGCGCCAGCAGCTGGCGGGCGGGAGTTGCCGATACGCAGTATTTT. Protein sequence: CASSWRAGVADTQYF.

The CDR3 loop is CASSLSRKAEKGSYEQYF. The CDR3 bases are TGTGCCAGCAGTTTAAGCCGCAAGGCAGAGAAAGGCTCCTACGAGCAGTACTTC. The chain carries TRBV28 and TRBJ2-7, with D uncertain. CDR3 length: 18 amino acids. The V end was cut by 2 bases, the J end by 0 bases, with 20 bases between. Per germline, CDR1 MDHEN and CDR2 SYDVKM. Together with reference TRBV28 and TRBJ2-7, the CDR3 gives the full variable domain: DVKVTQSSRYLVKRTGEKVFLECVQDMDHENMFWYRQDPGLGLRLIYFSYDVKMKEKGDIPEGYSVSREKKERFSLILESASTNQTSMYLCASSLSRKAEKGSYEQYFGPGTRLTVT.

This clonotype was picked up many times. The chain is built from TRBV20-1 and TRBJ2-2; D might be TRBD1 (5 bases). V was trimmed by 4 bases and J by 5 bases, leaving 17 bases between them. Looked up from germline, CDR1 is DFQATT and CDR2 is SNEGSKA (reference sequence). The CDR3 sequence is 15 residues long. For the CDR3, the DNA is TGCAGTGCTACTTCCAGGGAATCGGGTACCGGGGAGCTGTTTTTT. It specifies CSATSRESGTGELFF.

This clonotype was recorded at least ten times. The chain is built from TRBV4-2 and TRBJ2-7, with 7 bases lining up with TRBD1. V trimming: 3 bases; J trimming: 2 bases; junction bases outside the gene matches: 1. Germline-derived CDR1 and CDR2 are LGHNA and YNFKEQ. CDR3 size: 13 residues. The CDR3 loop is CASSHGQAYEQYF. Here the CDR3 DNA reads TGTGCCAGCAGCCACGGACAGGCCTACGAGCAGTACTTC.

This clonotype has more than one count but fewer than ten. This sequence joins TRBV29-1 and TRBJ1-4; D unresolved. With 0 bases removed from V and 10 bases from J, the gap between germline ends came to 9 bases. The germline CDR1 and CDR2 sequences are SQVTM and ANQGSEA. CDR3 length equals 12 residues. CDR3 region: CSVEDRFGKLFF. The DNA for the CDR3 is TGCAGCGTTGAAGATCGCTTCGGAAAACTGTTTTTT.

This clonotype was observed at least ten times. CDR3 loop: CSARDVAAAYHNEQFF. The CDR3 nucleotides read TGCAGTGCTAGAGATGTCGCGGCCGCGTACCACAATGAGCAGTTCTTC. The rearrangement joins TRBV20-1 to TRBJ2-1, with D uncertain. The CDR3 has 16 amino acids. CDR1 DFQATT and CDR2 SNEGSKA come from the germline V gene (reference sequence). V dropped 0 bases and J dropped 5 bases, with 17 bases sitting between them.

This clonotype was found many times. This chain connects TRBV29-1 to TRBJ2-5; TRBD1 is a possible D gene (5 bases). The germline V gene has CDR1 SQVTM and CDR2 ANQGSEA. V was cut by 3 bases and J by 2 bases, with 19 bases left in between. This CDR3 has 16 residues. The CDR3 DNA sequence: TGCAGCGTTGACCCCCAACGGCAGGGATCACAAGAGACCCAGTACTTC. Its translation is CSVDPQRQGSQETQYF.

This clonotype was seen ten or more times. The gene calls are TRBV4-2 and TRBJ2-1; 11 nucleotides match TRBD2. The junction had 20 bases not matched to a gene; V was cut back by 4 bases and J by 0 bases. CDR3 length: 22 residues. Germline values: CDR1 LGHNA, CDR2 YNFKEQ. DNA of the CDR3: TGTGCCAGCAGCCCAAATGGGGAGGGACTAGCGGACTTAAAACCCTCCTACAATGAGCAGTTCTTC. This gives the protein CASSPNGEGLADLKPSYNEQFF.

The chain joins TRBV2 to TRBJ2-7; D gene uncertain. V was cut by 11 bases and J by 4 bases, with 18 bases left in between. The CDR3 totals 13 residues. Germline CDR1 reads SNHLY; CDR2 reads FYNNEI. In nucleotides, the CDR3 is TGTGCCCTTCAGACGGTTTTCCCTTACGAGCAGTACTTC. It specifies CALQTVFPYEQYF.

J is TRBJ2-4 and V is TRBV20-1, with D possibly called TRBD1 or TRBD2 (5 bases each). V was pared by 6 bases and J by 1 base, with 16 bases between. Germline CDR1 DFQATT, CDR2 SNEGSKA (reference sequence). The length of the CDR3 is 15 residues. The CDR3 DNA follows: TGCAGTGCGAGGGACGGGGAAGAGGCCAAAAACATTCAGTACTTC. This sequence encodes CSARDGEEAKNIQYF.

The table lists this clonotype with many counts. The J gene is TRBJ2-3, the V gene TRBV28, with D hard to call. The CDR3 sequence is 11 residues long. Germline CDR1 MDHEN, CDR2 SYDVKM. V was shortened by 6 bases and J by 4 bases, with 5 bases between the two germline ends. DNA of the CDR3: TGTGCCAGCAGATTGGCAGATACGCAGTATTTT. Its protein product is CASRLADTQYF.

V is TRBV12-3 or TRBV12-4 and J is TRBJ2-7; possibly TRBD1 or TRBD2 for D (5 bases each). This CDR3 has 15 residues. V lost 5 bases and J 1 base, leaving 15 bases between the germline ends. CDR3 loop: CASSRDGIFSYEQYF. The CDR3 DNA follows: TGTGCCAGCAGTCGGGACGGTATCTTTTCCTACGAGCAGTACTTC.

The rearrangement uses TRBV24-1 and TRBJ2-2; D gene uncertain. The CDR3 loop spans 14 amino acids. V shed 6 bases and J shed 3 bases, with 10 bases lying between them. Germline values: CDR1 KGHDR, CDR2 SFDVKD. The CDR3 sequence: CATSNGLDTGELFF. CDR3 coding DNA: TGTGCCACCAGTAATGGATTGGACACCGGGGAGCTGTTTTTT.

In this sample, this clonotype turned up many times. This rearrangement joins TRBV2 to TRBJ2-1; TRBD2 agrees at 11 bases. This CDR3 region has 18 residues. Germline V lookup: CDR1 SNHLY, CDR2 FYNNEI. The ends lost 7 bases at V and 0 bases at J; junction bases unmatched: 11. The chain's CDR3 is CASTRLAGKPSSYNEQFF. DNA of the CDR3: TGTGCCAGCACTCGACTAGCGGGGAAACCGAGCTCCTACAATGAGCAGTTCTTC.

The DNA for the CDR3 is TGTGCCAGCAGTGATTTCGAACAGGGGACCAAAAACATTCAGTACTTC. It specifies CASSDFEQGTKNIQYF. This chain joins TRBV25-1 and TRBJ2-4; 7 bases agree with TRBD1. V gave up 3 bases and J gave up 2 bases; unmatched junction bases: 7. Germline V gene sequence: CDR1 MGHDK, CDR2 SYGVNS. The CDR3 loop spans 16 amino acids.

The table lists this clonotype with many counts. This CDR3 is CASSSLGSGGPKDTQYF. CDR3 sequence (DNA): TGTGCCAGCAGTTCCCTGGGTAGCGGGGGTCCTAAGGATACGCAGTATTTT. The chain couples TRBV6-5 to TRBJ2-3; TRBD2 agrees at 9 bases. Trimming removed 4 bases from V and 6 bases from J; junction bases left unmatched: 14. This CDR3 is built from 17 residues. In germline, CDR1 is MNHEY, CDR2 SVGAGI.

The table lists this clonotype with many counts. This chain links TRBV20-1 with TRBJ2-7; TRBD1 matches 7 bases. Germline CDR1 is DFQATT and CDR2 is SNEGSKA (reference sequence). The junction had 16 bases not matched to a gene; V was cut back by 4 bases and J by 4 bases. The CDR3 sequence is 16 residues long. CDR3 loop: CSAKLKGQKPSYEQYF. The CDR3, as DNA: TGCAGTGCTAAGTTGAAGGGACAGAAACCTTCATACGAGCAGTACTTC.

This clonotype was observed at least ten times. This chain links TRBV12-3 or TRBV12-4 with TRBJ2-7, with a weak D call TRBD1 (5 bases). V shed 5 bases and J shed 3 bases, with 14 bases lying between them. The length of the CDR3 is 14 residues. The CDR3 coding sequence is TGTGCCAGCAGTCCCCGGCAGGGATACTACGAGCAGTACTTC. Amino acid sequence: CASSPRQGYYEQYF.

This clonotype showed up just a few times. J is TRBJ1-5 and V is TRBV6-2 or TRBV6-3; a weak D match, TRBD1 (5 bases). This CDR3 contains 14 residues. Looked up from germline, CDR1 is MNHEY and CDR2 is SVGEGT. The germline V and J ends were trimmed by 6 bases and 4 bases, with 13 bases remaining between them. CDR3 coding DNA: TGTGCCAGCAGCTCTACAGGACCAAATCAGCCCCAGCATTTT. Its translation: CASSSTGPNQPQHF.

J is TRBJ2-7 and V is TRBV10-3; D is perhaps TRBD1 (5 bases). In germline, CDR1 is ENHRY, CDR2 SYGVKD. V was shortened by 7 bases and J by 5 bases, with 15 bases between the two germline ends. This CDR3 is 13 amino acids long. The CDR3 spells CAIMEQGSDEQYF. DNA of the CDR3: TGTGCCATCATGGAGCAGGGTTCCGACGAGCAGTACTTC.

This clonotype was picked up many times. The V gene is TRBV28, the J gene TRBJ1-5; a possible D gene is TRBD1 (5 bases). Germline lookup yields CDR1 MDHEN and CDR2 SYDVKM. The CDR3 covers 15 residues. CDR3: CAVDTAFYSNQPQHF. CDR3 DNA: TGTGCTGTGGACACCGCCTTTTATAGCAATCAGCCCCAGCATTTT.

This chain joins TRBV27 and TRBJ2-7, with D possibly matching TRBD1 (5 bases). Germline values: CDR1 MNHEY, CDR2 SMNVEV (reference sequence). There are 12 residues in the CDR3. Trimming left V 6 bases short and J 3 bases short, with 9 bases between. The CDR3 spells CASSTTGYEQYF. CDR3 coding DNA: TGTGCCAGCAGCACCACAGGCTACGAGCAGTACTTC.